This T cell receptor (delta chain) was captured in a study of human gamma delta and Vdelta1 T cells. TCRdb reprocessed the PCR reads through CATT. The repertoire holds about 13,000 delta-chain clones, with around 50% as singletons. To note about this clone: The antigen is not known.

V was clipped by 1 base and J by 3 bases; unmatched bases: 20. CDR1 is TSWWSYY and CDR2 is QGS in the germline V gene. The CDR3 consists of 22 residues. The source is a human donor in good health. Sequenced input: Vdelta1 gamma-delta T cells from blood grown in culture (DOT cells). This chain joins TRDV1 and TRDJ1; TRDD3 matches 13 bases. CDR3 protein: CALGEPRGLPVLGDTRSDKLIF. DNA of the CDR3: TGTGCTCTTGGGGAACCACGAGGCCTCCCAGTACTGGGGGATACGCGGTCCGATAAACTCATCTTT.